Following are 16 T cell receptor beta chains from one sample sequenced in a study of blood T cell repertoires in COVID-19. Profiling relied on immunoSEQ multiplex PCR, and the TCRdb table lists in-frame clones only, not all of them. The profile shows 53,000 or so clones, more than 85% of them singletons. Sequencing was carried out using peripheral blood. The source is a human donor in a cohort sampled during active COVID-19.

The rearrangement links TRBV2 to TRBJ1-4, with TRBD1 matching over 7 bases. This CDR3 has 14 residues. In germline, CDR1 is SNHLY, CDR2 FYNNEI. J gave up 7 bases and V 3 bases, and 5 bases lay outside the gene matches. CDR3 in DNA: TGTGCCAGCAGTGATCCTCGGGACAGTGAAAAACTGTTTTTT. Its translation is CASSDPRDSEKLFF.

The chain combines TRBV10-3 with TRBJ2-7, with 8 positions matching TRBD1. The CDR3 length is 14 residues. Germline CDR1 is ENHRY and CDR2 is SYGVKD. J was trimmed by 2 bases and V by 5 bases; bases with no gene match: 5. The CDR3 DNA reads as TGTGCCATCAGTCCGACAGGGGCCACCTACGAGCAGTACTTC. Its translation is CAISPTGATYEQYF.

The gene calls are TRBV6-5 and TRBJ1-3; D remains unclear. The V gene's germline CDR1 is MNHEY and CDR2 SVGAGI. CDR3 size: 16 residues. Trimming shortened V by 2 bases and J by 0 bases, and 11 bases separated the two germline ends. CDR3 nucleotide sequence: TGTGCCAGCAGTTACCGTAGTGGTTACTCTGGAAACACCATATATTTT. It encodes CASSYRSGYSGNTIYF.

The V call is TRBV7-9, the J call TRBJ2-1; 7 bases align to TRBD2. The germline CDR1 and CDR2 sequences are SEHNR and FQNEAQ (reference sequence). The V and J ends lost 11 bases and 1 base, in that order; junction bases with no gene match: 5. The CDR3 has 13 amino acids. The CDR3: CASRGGSYNEQFF. CDR3 in DNA: TGTGCCTCCCGCGGGGGTTCCTACAATGAGCAGTTCTTC.

The chain employs TRBV18 and TRBJ2-7; possible D gene TRBD1, 6 bases. Trimming left V 7 bases short and J 0 bases short, with 16 bases between. The CDR3 has 15 residues. In germline, CDR1 is KGHSH, CDR2 LQKENI. The CDR3 sequence: CASYTGTGHSYEQYF. As DNA, the CDR3 is TGTGCCAGCTACACAGGCACGGGACACTCCTACGAGCAGTACTTC.

The chain carries TRBV24-1 and TRBJ1-2; D possibly corresponds to TRBD1 (6 bases). Trimming stripped 2 bases from V and 4 bases from J, with 16 bases between. The germline V gene has CDR1 KGHDR and CDR2 SFDVKD. This CDR3 contains 16 residues. The CDR3 loop reads CATSDWGIQGIYGYTF. The CDR3 region has the DNA TGTGCCACCAGTGATTGGGGAATACAGGGCATCTATGGCTACACCTTC.

This clone was counted once. The rearrangement joins TRBV5-6 to TRBJ2-7; D is unresolved. Germline lookup yields CDR1 SGHDT and CDR2 YYEEEE. The CDR3 is made up of 11 amino acids. V lost 3 bases, J lost 3 bases, and 4 bases lay in between. In DNA, the CDR3 is TGTGCCAGCAGCTATAACTACGAGCAGTACGTC. Residues: CASSYNYEQYV.

A word on this clone: The same CDR3 can be traced to other DNA sequences in this sample. V and J are TRBV9 and TRBJ1-6; tentatively, D is TRBD1 (5 bases). V lost 0 bases to trimming and J lost 7 bases, with 8 bases between them. The CDR3 spans 14 residues. The germline V gene has CDR1 SGDLS and CDR2 YYNGEE. CDR3 loop: CASSVGQGNSPLHF. CDR3 bases: TGTGCCAGCAGCGTAGGGCAGGGAAATTCACCCCTCCACTTT.

This clone has a single count. The chain combines TRBV6-1 with TRBJ2-7; tentatively, D is TRBD2 (6 bases). V shed 0 bases and J shed 7 bases, with 13 bases lying between them. The CDR3 length is 14 residues. Germline-derived CDR1 and CDR2 are MNHNS and SASEGT. The DNA for the CDR3 is TGTGCCAGCAGTGAAGCACGTCTGGGGAGGGAGCAGTACTTC. Residues: CASSEARLGREQYF.

V gene TRBV6-6 combines with J gene TRBJ1-2; D remains ambiguous. This CDR3 has 16 residues. V was clipped by 0 bases and J by 4 bases, with 15 bases between them. Germline CDR1 reads MNHNY; CDR2 reads SVGAGI (reference sequence). In DNA form, the CDR3 reads TGTGCCAGCAGTTACTCGAGTAGGAGGCAGCTCTATGGCTACACCTTC. Protein: CASSYSSRRQLYGYTF.

The table lists this clone with a count of one. The rearrangement joins TRBV19 to TRBJ2-2; maybe TRBD1 (5 bases). The CDR3 runs 14 residues. CDR1 and CDR2 (germline): LNHDA, SQIVND (reference sequence). Deletions cut 5 bases from V and 8 bases from J, with 15 bases between. CDR3 sequence: CASSSGNLGGELFF. CDR3 nucleotides: TGTGCCAGTAGTTCAGGGAATCTGGGTGGGGAGCTGTTTTTT.

The genes are TRBV11-2 and TRBJ1-1, with D uncertain. The V gene lost 3 bases and the J gene lost 8 bases, with 10 bases spanning the gap. Germline V gives CDR1 SGHAT, CDR2 FQNNGV. The CDR3 totals 12 residues. CDR3 sequence: CASSFLGDEAFF. For the CDR3, the DNA is TGTGCCAGCAGCTTTTTGGGAGACGAAGCTTTCTTT.

The J gene is TRBJ1-2, the V gene TRBV2; no clear D. Between the trimmed V and J ends, which lost 6 bases and 4 bases, there was a span of 12 bases. The CDR3 covers 13 residues. From germline, CDR1 is SNHLY and CDR2 FYNNEI. The DNA of the CDR3 is TGTGCCAGCAGCCGACGGGGTTTCTATGGCTACACCTTC. Encoded protein: CASSRRGFYGYTF.

The rearrangement joins TRBV10-3 to TRBJ1-1; TRBD1 might be the D (5 bases). The germline V gene has CDR1 ENHRY and CDR2 SYGVKD. The CDR3 is made up of 13 amino acids. Trimming took off 2 bases at V and 3 bases at J, with 7 bases between the two ends. The CDR3 DNA is TGTGCCATCAGTGAGGGCAGGGACACTGAAGCTTTCTTT. Its translation is CAISEGRDTEAFF.

This chain links TRBV4-1 with TRBJ2-6; TRBD1 might be the D (5 bases). Per the germline V gene, CDR1 is MGHRA and CDR2 is YSYEKL. The CDR3 extends over 20 amino acids. V lost 3 bases and J 0 bases, leaving 21 bases between the germline ends. The CDR3 sequence is CASSHGRQTSTYSGANVLTF. For the CDR3, the DNA is TGCGCCAGCAGCCATGGACGACAGACCTCAACCTACTCTGGGGCCAACGTCCTGACTTTC.

V is TRBV18 and J is TRBJ1-6, with D tentatively TRBD1 (5 bases). This CDR3 comprises 16 residues. Germline CDR1 and CDR2: KGHSH and LQKENI. Deletions cut 1 base from V and 7 bases from J, with 14 bases between. CDR3 loop: CASSPLPRAWNSPLHF. As DNA, the CDR3 is TGTGCCAGCTCACCACTTCCCAGGGCCTGGAATTCACCCCTCCACTTT.